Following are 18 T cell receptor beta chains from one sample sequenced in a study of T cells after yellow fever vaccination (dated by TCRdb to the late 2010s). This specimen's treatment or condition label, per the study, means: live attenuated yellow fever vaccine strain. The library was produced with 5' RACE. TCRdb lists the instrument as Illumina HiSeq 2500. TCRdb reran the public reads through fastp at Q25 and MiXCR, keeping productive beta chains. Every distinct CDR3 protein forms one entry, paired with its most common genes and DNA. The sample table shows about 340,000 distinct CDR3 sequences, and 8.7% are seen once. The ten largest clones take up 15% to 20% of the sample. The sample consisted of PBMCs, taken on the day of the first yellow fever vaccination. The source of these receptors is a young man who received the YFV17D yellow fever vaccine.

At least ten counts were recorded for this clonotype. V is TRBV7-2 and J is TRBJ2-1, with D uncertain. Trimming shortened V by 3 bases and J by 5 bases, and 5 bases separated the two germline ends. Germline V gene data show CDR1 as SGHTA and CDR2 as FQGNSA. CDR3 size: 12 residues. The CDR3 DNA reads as TGTGCCAGCAGCTTGTTCAACAATGAGCAGTTCTTC. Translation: CASSLFNNEQFF.

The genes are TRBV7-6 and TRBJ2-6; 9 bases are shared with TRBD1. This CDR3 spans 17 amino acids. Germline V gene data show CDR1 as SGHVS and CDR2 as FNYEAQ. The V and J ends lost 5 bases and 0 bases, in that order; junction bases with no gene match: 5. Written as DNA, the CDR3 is TGTGCCAGCAGCCAGACAGGGGGTACCTCTGGGGCCAACGTCCTGACTTTC. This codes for CASSQTGGTSGANVLTF.

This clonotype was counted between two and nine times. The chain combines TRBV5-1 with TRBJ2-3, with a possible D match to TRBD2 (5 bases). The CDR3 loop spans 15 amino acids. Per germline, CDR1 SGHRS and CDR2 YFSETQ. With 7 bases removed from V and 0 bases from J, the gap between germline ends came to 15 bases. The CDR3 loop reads CASGKVTGSTDTQYF. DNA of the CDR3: TGCGCCAGCGGAAAAGTAACGGGAAGCACAGATACGCAGTATTTT.

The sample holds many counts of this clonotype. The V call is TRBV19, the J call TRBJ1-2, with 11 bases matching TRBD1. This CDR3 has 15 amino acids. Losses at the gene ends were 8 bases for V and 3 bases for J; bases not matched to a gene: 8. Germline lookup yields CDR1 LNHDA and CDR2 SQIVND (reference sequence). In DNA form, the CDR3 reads TGTGCCAGTTCCCCGTGGGACAGGGGGGACTATGGCTACACCTTC. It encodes CASSPWDRGDYGYTF.

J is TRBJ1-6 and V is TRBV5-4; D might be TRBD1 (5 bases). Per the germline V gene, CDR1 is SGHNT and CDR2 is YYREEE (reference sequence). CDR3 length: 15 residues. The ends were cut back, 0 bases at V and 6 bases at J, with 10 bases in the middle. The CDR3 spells CASSLGGVGNSPLHF. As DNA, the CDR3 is TGTGCCAGCAGCTTGGGAGGGGTTGGTAATTCACCCCTCCACTTT.

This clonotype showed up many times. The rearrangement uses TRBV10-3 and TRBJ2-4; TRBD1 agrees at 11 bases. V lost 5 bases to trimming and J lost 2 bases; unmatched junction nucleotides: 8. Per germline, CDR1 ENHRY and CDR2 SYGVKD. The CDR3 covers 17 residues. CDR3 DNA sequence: TGTGCCATCAGTCAGGGCGGACAGGGGGCGACCAAAAACATTCAGTACTTC. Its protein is CAISQGGQGATKNIQYF.

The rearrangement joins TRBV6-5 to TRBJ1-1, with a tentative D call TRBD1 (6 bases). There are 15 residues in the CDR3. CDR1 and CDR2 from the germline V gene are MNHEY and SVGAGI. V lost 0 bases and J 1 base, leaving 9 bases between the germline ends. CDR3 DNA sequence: TGTGCCAGCAGTTACTCGGGGGCAAGGAACACTGAAGCTTTCTTT. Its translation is CASSYSGARNTEAFF.

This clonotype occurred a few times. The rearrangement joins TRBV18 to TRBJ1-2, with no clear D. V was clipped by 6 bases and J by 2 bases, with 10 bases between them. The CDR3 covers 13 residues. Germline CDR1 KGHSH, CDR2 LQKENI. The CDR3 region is CASSPDINYGYTF. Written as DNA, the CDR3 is TGTGCCAGCTCCCCCGACATAAACTATGGCTACACCTTC.

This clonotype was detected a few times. In DNA form, the CDR3 reads TGTGCCAGCAGCTCGACTAGCGGGGGGGCAGATACGCAGTATTTT. Protein: CASSSTSGGADTQYF. The chain recombines TRBV7-2 with TRBJ2-3; 14 nucleotides agree with TRBD2. The germline gives CDR1 SGHTA, CDR2 FQGNSA. J gave up 4 bases and V 4 bases, and 1 base lay outside the gene matches. The CDR3 is 15 amino acids.

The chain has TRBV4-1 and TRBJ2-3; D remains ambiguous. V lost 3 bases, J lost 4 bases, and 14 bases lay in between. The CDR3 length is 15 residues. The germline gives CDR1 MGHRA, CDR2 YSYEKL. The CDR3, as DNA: TGCGCCAGCAGCCATGGACGTTCACAGCCAGATACGCAGTATTTT. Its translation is CASSHGRSQPDTQYF.

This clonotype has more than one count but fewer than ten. The CDR3, as DNA: TGTGCCAGCAGCTTAATGAATCGGTACAATGAGCAGTTCTTC. It is translated as CASSLMNRYNEQFF. This chain uses TRBV7-2 with TRBJ2-1, with D uncertain. Germline CDR1 SGHTA, CDR2 FQGNSA. The CDR3 is made up of 14 amino acids. Trimming pared 2 bases from V and 4 bases from J, leaving 9 bases between.

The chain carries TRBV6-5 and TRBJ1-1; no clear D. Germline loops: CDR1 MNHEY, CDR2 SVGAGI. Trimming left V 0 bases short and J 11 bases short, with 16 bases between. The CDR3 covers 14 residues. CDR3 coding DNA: TGTGCCAGCAGTTACTCTGGCCAGTTGGGATCGGCTTTCTTT. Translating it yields CASSYSGQLGSAFF.

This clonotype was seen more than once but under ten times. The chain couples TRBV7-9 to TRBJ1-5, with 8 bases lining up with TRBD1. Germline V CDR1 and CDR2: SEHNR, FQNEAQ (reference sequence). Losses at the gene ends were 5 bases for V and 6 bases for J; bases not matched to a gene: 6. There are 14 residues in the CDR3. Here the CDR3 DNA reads TGTGCCAGCAGCCCCGCAGGGGGCGGTCAGCCCCAGCATTTT. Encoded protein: CASSPAGGGQPQHF. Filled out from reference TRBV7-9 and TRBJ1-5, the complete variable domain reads DTGVSQNPRHKITKRGQNVTFRCDPISEHNRLYWYRQTLGQGPEFLTYFQNEAQLEKSRLLSDRFSAERPKGSFSTLEIQRTEQGDSAMYLCASSPAGGGQPQHFGDGTRLSIL.

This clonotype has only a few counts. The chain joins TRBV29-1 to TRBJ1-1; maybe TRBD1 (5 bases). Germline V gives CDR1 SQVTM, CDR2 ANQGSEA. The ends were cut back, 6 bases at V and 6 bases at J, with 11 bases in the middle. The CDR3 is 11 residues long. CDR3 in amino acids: CSVDGGAEAFF. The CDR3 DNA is TGCAGCGTCGACGGGGGGGCTGAAGCTTTCTTT.

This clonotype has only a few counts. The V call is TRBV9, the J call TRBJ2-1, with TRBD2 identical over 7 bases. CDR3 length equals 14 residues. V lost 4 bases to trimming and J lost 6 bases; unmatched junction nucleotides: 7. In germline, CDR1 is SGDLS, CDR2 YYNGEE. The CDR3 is CASSSWSGGNEQFF. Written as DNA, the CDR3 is TGTGCCAGCAGCTCCTGGTCGGGGGGCAATGAGCAGTTCTTC.

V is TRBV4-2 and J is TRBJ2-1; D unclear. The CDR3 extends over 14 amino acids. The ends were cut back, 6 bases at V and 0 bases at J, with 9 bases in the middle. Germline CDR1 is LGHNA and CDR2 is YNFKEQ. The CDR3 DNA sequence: TGTGCCAGCAGTACCCGTGGCTCCTACAATGAGCAGTTCTTC. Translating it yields CASSTRGSYNEQFF.

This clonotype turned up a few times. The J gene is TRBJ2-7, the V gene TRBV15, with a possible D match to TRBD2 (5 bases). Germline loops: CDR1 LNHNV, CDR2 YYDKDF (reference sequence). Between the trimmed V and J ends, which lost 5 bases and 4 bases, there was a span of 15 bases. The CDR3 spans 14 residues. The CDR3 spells CATSSWELPYEQYV. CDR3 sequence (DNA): TGTGCCACCAGCTCTTGGGAGTTGCCTTACGAGCAGTACGTC.

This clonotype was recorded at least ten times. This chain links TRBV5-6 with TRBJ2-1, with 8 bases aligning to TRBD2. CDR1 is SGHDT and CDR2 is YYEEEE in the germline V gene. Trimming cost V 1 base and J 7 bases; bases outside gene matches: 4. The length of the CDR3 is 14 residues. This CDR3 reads CASSLSGGANEQFF. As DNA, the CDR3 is TGTGCCAGCAGCTTGTCGGGGGGGGCGAATGAGCAGTTCTTC.